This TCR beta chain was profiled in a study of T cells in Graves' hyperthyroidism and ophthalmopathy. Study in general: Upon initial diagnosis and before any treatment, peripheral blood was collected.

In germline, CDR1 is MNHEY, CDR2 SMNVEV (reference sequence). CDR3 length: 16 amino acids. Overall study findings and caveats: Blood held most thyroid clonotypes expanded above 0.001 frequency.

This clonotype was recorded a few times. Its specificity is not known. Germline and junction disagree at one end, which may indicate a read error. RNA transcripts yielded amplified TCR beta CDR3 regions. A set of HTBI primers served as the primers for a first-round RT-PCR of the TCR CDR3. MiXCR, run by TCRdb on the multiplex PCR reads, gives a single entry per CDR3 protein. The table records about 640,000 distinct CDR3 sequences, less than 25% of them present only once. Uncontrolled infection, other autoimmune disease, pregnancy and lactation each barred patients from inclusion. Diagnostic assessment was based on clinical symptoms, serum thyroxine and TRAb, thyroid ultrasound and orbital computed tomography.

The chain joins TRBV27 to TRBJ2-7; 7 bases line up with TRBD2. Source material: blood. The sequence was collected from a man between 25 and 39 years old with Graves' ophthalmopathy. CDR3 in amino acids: CASRTLWPAGTYEQYF. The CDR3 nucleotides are TGTGCCAGCAGAACCCTTTGGCCAGCGGGGACCTACGAACAGTACTTC.